This T cell receptor beta chain came from a study of beta chain features in type 1 diabetes. Looking at the study overall: Age, gender, cell numbers and subset yield matched between patients and controls.

Germline V gene lookup returns CDR1 SGDLS and CDR2 YYNGEE. This CDR3 is 15 amino acids long. V was shortened by 3 bases and J by 0 bases, with 10 bases between the two germline ends. cDNA synthesis used the whole RNA isolate, giving expressed TCRB sequences. Only in-frame clones appear in the TCRdb table, and some are missing; sequencing was by immunoSEQ multiplex PCR. The sample holds about 140,000 clones, over 8% seen once. Only a few counts were recorded for this clone. Its antigen remains unknown. Study results and caveats: TCRB repertoires of naive, central memory and Treg cells appeared more similar among patients than among healthy donors. Shorter templates might be favored by PCR, equally in patients and controls. There were fewer insertions and more deletions at the VDJ junctions of type 1 diabetes patients.

The V call is TRBV9, the J call TRBJ1-3, with a possible D match to TRBD1 (6 bases). The receptor comes from a woman between 35 and 50 years old in good health. Sequencing was done on a sample of central memory CD4+ T cells from blood. The CDR3 coding sequence is TGTGCCAGCAGCGGGGACACCAGCTCTGGAAACACCATATATTTT. Its protein is CASSGDTSSGNTIYF.